A selection of T cell receptor beta chains follows, all from one sample in a study of identical twins. One entry per CDR3 protein, called by TCRdb with MiXCR from the 5' RACE reads. In the table there are roughly 1.6 million distinct CDR3 sequences, roughly 35% of which are singletons. The specimen was cord blood. These TCRs come from a newborn girl in good health. CDR3s include the opening cysteine and the closing phenylalanine or tryptophan. D genes are given only for firm matches. The size entry is marked missing in some rows and otherwise reads once, few, many or a size class.

>NA|TRBJ2-7|NA|TRBV4-2
TGTGCCAGCAGCCAACTAGGCTACTACAATGAGCAGTACTTC
CASSQLGYYNEQYF
>NA|TRBJ2-7|NA|TRBV30
TGTGCCTGGAATCCAGGGTTAACCTACGAGCAGTACTTC
CAWNPGLTYEQYF
>few|TRBJ2-7|NA|TRBV20-1
TGCAGTGCTAGAGGCGGACAGTCCCCCTACGAGCAGTACTTC
CSARGGQSPYEQYF
>NA|TRBJ2-1|TRBD2|TRBV20-1
TGCAGTGCTAGAGATGCTAGCGGGGGGCCCATAGAGCAGTTCTTC
CSARDASGGPIEQFF
>NA|TRBJ2-5|NA|TRBV6-6
TGTACCAGCAGGGCGGCTCAAGAGACCCAGTACTTC
CTSRAAQETQYF
>few|TRBJ2-7|NA|TRBV6-6
TGTGCCAGCAGTTACCAGGTCGGGAGCTCCTACAATGAGCAGTACTTC
CASSYQVGSSYNEQYF
>NA|TRBJ2-1|TRBD2|TRBV19
TGTGCCAGTAAAGTTAAGGGACTAGCGGGAGCGCAGACGGGGGAGCAGTTCTTC
CASKVKGLAGAQTGEQFF
>NA|TRBJ2-3|TRBD1|TRBV5-1
TGCGCCAGCAGGGTATTGGGACAGGGAGCAGATACGCAGTATTTT
CASRVLGQGADTQYF
>few|TRBJ1-1|TRBD1|TRBV4-1
TGCGCCAGCAGCTTACAGGGGCCCAAGGACACTGAAGCTTTCTTT
CASSLQGPKDTEAFF
>NA|TRBJ1-1|TRBD1|TRBV7-9
TGTGCCAGCAGCTCCCGCGGGACAGCGCGCAACACTGAAGCTTTCTTT
CASSSRGTARNTEAFF
>few|TRBJ2-6|NA|TRBV27
TGTGCCAGCAGTTCACTACAGCTCTCTGGGGCCAACGTCCTGACTTTC
CASSSLQLSGANVLTF
>NA|TRBJ1-4|TRBD1|TRBV12-3/TRBV12-4
TGTGCCAGCACCCTAGGTGGCAGGGGGCTGAAAGAAAAACTGTTTTTT
CASTLGGRGLKEKLFF
>few|TRBJ2-3|NA|TRBV11-2
TGTGCCACCGGGGGGCCTCGGTCCCCCACAGATACGCAGTATTTT
CATGGPRSPTDTQYF
>NA|TRBJ2-5|TRBD1|TRBV11-3
TGTGCCAGCAGCTTTCCCGGGACAGGGGGCTACAATGAGCAGTACTTC
CASSFPGTGGYNEQYF
>few|TRBJ2-7|NA|TRBV3-1
TGTGCCAGCAGCCAAGTGGGTAGTTCACACGAGCAGTACTTC
CASSQVGSSHEQYF
>NA|TRBJ1-6|TRBD1|TRBV20-1
TGCAGTGCTAGAGTGACAGGGGGATATAATTCACCCCTCCACTTT
CSARVTGGYNSPLHF
>few|TRBJ1-2|NA|TRBV27
TGTGCCAGCCGGACTGAGGGTAACTATGGCTACACCTTC
CASRTEGNYGYTF
>NA|TRBJ1-6|TRBD1|TRBV27
TGTGCCAGCAGTTTAACCCGCCGACAGGGGGCGGGTTCACCCCTCCACTTT
CASSLTRRQGAGSPLHF
>NA|TRBJ1-2|NA|TRBV27
TGTGCCAGCAGTTTATATAAGGGGAACTATGGCTACACCTTC
CASSLYKGNYGYTF
>NA|TRBJ2-1|NA|TRBV7-9
TGTGCCAGCACCTTTCCCGGGGGTTACAATGAGCAGTTCTTC
CASTFPGGYNEQFF
>NA|TRBJ2-1|TRBD2|TRBV6-1
TGTGCCAGCAGTGAATACGGTTGGGGACTAGCGGGATATGATGAGCAGTTCTTC
CASSEYGWGLAGYDEQFF
>few|TRBJ1-2|NA|TRBV16
TGTGCCAGCAGCCGAGCGTCGGGGGGCTACACCTTC
CASSRASGGYTF
>few|TRBJ2-1|TRBD2|TRBV5-4
TGTGCCAGCAGCCGCCTGACTAGCGGGACCTACAATGAGCAGTTCTTC
CASSRLTSGTYNEQFF
>NA|TRBJ2-1|NA|TRBV9
TGTGCCAGCAGCGCGCTGCCGGGGCGAGGGAATGAGCAGTTCTTC
CASSALPGRGNEQFF
>NA|TRBJ1-1|TRBD1|TRBV9
TGTGCCAGCAGCACGAGGGACAGACCCCTGAACACTGAAGCTTTCTTT
CASSTRDRPLNTEAFF